The source of this TCR beta chain is a study of blood T cells in healthy people across ages. As to this clonotype: Antigen: not known.

The CDR3 consists of 18 residues. V shed 0 bases, J shed 8 bases, and the junction held 11 bases outside the gene matches. Germline CDR1 and CDR2: LGHDT and YNNKEL (reference sequence). Points from the study as a whole: Long-lived and aged donors differed, with more naive CD4+ cells and higher diversity in the long-lived. Significant beta diversity loss was already apparent by age approximately 38, declining roughly linearly.

Using a J-beta primer mix together with a sample-barcoded 5' primer, a second PCR was run for about 6 to 11 cycles. TCRdb called the 5' RACE reads again in MiXCR, with one record for every CDR3 protein. The sample includes over 600,000 distinct CDR3 sequences, around 43% of them seen just once. This TCR came from a man of 80 years or more in good health. The chain couples TRBV3-1 to TRBJ2-4; TRBD2 agrees at 12 bases. The sample comprised blood. Written as DNA, the CDR3 is TGTGCCAGCAGCCAAGAGAGGGCTAGCGGGAGGGCCTCGTACATTCAGTACTTC. It specifies CASSQERASGRASYIQYF.